Below, one T cell receptor (beta chain) is given with its context. This entry belongs to a study of blood T cell repertoires in COVID-19. Study details: Before being deemed recovered, Cohort 3 donors had two negative PCRs, clearance, or symptom resolution. PBMCs, B-cell-depleted T cells, or T cells provided the cDNA or gDNA that made up the material.

TCRdb's table, derived via immunoSEQ multiplex PCR, lists solely in-frame clones and lacks some. The table records approximately 250,000 clones, 85% to 90% of them present only once. Germline CDR1 reads MDHEN; CDR2 reads SYDVKM. The ends were cut back, 4 bases at V and 3 bases at J, with 15 bases in the middle. CDR3 length: 15 amino acids. This study enrolled people aged about 18 to 100 from about two dozen US geographic areas. Material: PBMCs or T cells enriched from blood (not recorded which). The clonotype comes from a woman aged 55-70 years in a cohort exposed to, infected with or recovered from COVID-19 (not recorded which). The chain is built from TRBV28 and TRBJ1-2, with TRBD1 as a possible D gene (6 bases). The DNA of the CDR3 is TGTGCCAGCAGTTCACCTCAGGGGACCGACTATGGCTACACCTTC. It yields the protein CASSSPQGTDYGYTF.